Following are 16 T cell receptor beta chains from one sample sequenced in a study of Tregs in tolerant kidney transplant recipients (dated by TCRdb to the late 2010s). The transplants used related donors along with nonmyeloablative bone marrow transplantation, and in the human trials mixed chimerism was transient. Libraries were constructed by the immunoSEQ multiplex PCR assay. What TCRdb holds here is the immuneACCESS table cut down to in-frame rearrangements. Part of the clones is not present; checked against another copy, under half of the missing clones reflect an unresolved V gene, and the others are unexplained. The sample table records about 81,000 clones; roughly 90% of these occur just once. Roughly 1.5% of the sample goes to the ten largest clones. This specimen was CD4+ T cells from blood (PBMCs), taken 24 months after the transplant. These receptors all stem from a human patient who received a combined kidney and bone marrow transplant. Some T cells may originate with the graft donor following a transplant.

The chain links TRBV5-4 to TRBJ1-4; D is unresolved. Per germline, CDR1 SGHNT and CDR2 YYREEE (reference sequence). Trimming left V 0 bases short and J 8 bases short, with 11 bases between. The CDR3 contains 14 residues. This chain's CDR3 is CASSLEAVGEKLFF. The DNA of the CDR3 is TGTGCCAGCAGCTTGGAGGCGGTTGGGGAAAAACTGTTTTTT.

J is TRBJ2-3 and V is TRBV30, with D possibly matching TRBD2 (7 bases). V lost 6 bases and J 0 bases, leaving 13 bases between the germline ends. This CDR3 region has 14 residues. Looked up from germline, CDR1 is GTSNPN and CDR2 is SVGIG (reference sequence). This chain's CDR3 is CACGGPISTDTQYF. The CDR3 DNA reads as TGTGCCTGCGGGGGGCCCATTAGCACAGATACGCAGTATTTT.

This clone was found once. This chain joins TRBV4-2 and TRBJ2-7, with 9 bases that match TRBD1. Trimming removed 4 bases from V and 2 bases from J; junction bases left unmatched: 15. Germline V gene data show CDR1 as LGHNA and CDR2 as YNFKEQ. The CDR3 has 18 amino acids. CDR3 coding DNA: TGTGCCAGCAGCCGTGGAGGGGGACAGGGTGAGGTACCCTACGAGCAGTACTTC. Its protein product is CASSRGGGQGEVPYEQYF.

The J gene is TRBJ1-3, the V gene TRBV5-5; no firm D call. V lost 7 bases and J lost 0, with 5 bases in between. CDR3 length: 12 amino acids. Germline assignment: CDR1 SGHKS and CDR2 YYEKEE (reference sequence). DNA for the CDR3: TGTGCCAGCGCGATCTCTGGAAACACCATATATTTT. Protein sequence: CASAISGNTIYF.

The CDR3 DNA follows: TGTGCCAGCAGCCAAGTCTGGACAGGGTATTACAATGAGCAGTTCTTC. Protein: CASSQVWTGYYNEQFF. J is TRBJ2-1 and V is TRBV4-2, with 8 bases fitting TRBD1. CDR3 length equals 16 residues. Germline CDR1 is LGHNA and CDR2 is YNFKEQ. The J segment lost 4 bases and the V segment lost 1 base, leaving 6 bases of the junction unmatched.

A note on this clone: The sample contains more than one DNA sequence encoding this CDR3. The chain carries TRBV5-1 and TRBJ1-6; D gene uncertain. CDR3 size: 15 residues. The V end was cut by 0 bases, the J end by 13 bases, with 17 bases between. Germline CDR1 is SGHRS and CDR2 is YFSETQ. The DNA for the CDR3 is TGCGCCAGCAGCTTGGAGAGGTTTCGGGTATCCCCCCTCCACTTT. This encodes CASSLERFRVSPLHF.

This rearrangement joins TRBV6-5 to TRBJ2-7, with a weak D call TRBD1 (6 bases). V was clipped by 7 bases and J by 8 bases, with 18 bases between them. The CDR3 has 13 residues. In germline, CDR1 is MNHEY, CDR2 SVGAGI. The CDR3 here is CASINPGTRQQYF. The CDR3 coding sequence is TGTGCCAGCATTAACCCCGGGACACGGCAGCAGTACTTC.

The V and J genes are TRBV5-4 and TRBJ2-3; D uncertain. The CDR3 loop spans 15 amino acids. CDR1 is SGHNT, CDR2 YYREEE, per germline (reference sequence). The V gene lost 4 bases and the J gene lost 3 bases, with 15 bases spanning the gap. CDR3 in DNA: TGTGCCAGCAGCGCAGCCGGTCGGGTAACAGATACGCAGTATTTT. This gives the protein CASSAAGRVTDTQYF.

The CDR3 spells CASSQVWGPGELFF. CDR3 coding DNA: TGTGCCAGCAGCCAAGTCTGGGGGCCCGGGGAGCTGTTTTTT. The V and J genes are TRBV14 and TRBJ2-2; TRBD1 is a possible D gene (6 bases). Trimming took off 1 base at V and 6 bases at J, with 9 bases between the two ends. This CDR3 spans 14 amino acids. Germline CDR1 SGHDN, CDR2 FVKESK.

The chain carries TRBV4-3 and TRBJ1-2; D is unclear. This CDR3 comprises 15 residues. Deletions cut 0 bases from V and 4 bases from J, with 12 bases between. Germline V gene lookup returns CDR1 LGHNA and CDR2 YSLEER. The CDR3 coding sequence is TGCGCCAGCAGCCAAGATTTGATGAGCCTCTATGGCTACACCTTC. Amino acid sequence: CASSQDLMSLYGYTF.

V gene TRBV7-9 combines with J gene TRBJ1-2; possible D gene TRBD1, 5 bases. Trimming took 2 bases from V and 4 from J, leaving 8 bases between them. Germline assignment: CDR1 SEHNR and CDR2 FQNEAQ (reference sequence). The CDR3 totals 13 residues. The CDR3 protein is CASSLSGGYGYTF. The DNA of the CDR3 is TGTGCCAGCAGCTTAAGCGGGGGCTATGGCTACACCTTC.

This clone was recorded a few times. The rearrangement links TRBV11-2 to TRBJ1-1; D remains unclear. There are 14 residues in the CDR3. Per the germline V gene, CDR1 is SGHAT and CDR2 is FQNNGV. V was pared by 2 bases and J by 1 base, with 8 bases between. CDR3 sequence reads: CASSLHSRNTEAFF. The CDR3 nucleotides are TGTGCCAGCAGCTTACACTCTAGGAACACTGAAGCTTTCTTT.

The chain couples TRBV5-4 to TRBJ2-3; a possible D gene is TRBD2 (7 bases). The CDR3 is 16 residues long. From germline, CDR1 is SGHNT and CDR2 YYREEE (reference sequence). V lost 0 bases and J lost 3, with 14 bases in between. DNA of the CDR3: TGTGCCAGCAGCTTGGCGGCGGGGGCGGGGACAGATACGCAGTATTTT. Translation gives CASSLAAGAGTDTQYF.

J is TRBJ2-1 and V is TRBV7-2, with a tentative D call TRBD2 (6 bases). The CDR3 is 14 amino acids. The germline CDR1 and CDR2 sequences are SGHTA and FQGNSA. Trimming shortened V by 1 base and J by 5 bases, and 9 bases separated the two germline ends. The CDR3 sequence: CASSLVRRDNEQFF. DNA for the CDR3: TGTGCCAGCAGCTTAGTAAGGAGGGACAATGAGCAGTTCTTC.

The chain combines TRBV9 with TRBJ2-7; possibly TRBD2 for D (7 bases). V dropped 4 bases and J dropped 7 bases, with 18 bases sitting between them. The V gene's germline CDR1 is SGDLS and CDR2 YYNGEE. The CDR3 contains 14 residues. DNA for the CDR3: TGTGCCAGCAGCCCCTTGGGGGGGCTAAGGGAGCAGTACTTC. This sequence encodes CASSPLGGLREQYF.

V is TRBV6-5 and J is TRBJ1-1; 9 bases align to TRBD1. The CDR3 consists of 15 residues. Germline V CDR1 and CDR2: MNHEY, SVGAGI. The junction had 10 bases not matched to a gene; V was cut back by 6 bases and J by 5 bases. In DNA form, the CDR3 reads TGTGCCAGCAGATCCCCGGGACAGGGTCGGACTGAAGCTTTCTTT. Translation gives CASRSPGQGRTEAFF.